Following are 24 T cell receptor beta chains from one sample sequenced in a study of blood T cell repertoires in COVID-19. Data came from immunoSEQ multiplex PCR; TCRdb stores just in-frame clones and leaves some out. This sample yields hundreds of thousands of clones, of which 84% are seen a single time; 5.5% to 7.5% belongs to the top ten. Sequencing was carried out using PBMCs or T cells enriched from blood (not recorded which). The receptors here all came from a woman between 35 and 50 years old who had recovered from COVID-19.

The CDR3 is CASSTGRAGAYNEQFF. The CDR3 region has the DNA TGCGCCAGCAGCACTGGAAGAGCGGGAGCCTACAATGAGCAGTTCTTC. V usage is TRBV10-1 and J usage is TRBJ2-1; 8 bases map to TRBD2. Germline V gene lookup returns CDR1 WNHNN and CDR2 SYGVQD (reference sequence). The CDR3 covers 16 residues. Germline trimming cut 6 bases from V and 2 bases from J; bases unmatched to any gene: 9.

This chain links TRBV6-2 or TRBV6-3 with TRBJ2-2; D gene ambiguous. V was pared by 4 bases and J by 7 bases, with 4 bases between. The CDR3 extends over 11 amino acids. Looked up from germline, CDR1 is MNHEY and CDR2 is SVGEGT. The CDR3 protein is CASSSFGELFF. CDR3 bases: TGTGCCAGCAGTTCATTCGGGGAGCTGTTTTTT.

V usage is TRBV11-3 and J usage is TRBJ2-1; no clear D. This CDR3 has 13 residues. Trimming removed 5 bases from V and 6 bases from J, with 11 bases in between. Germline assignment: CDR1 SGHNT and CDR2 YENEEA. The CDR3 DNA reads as TGTGCCAGCAGCCCCAACCTCGGCAATGAGCAGTTCTTC. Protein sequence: CASSPNLGNEQFF.

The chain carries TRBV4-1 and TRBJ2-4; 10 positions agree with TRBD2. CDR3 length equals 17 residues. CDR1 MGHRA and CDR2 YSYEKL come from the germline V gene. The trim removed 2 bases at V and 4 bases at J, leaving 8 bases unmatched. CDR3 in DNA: TGCGCCAGCAGCCAAACGACTAGCGGGCTTCTTAAAAACATTCAGTACTTC. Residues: CASSQTTSGLLKNIQYF.

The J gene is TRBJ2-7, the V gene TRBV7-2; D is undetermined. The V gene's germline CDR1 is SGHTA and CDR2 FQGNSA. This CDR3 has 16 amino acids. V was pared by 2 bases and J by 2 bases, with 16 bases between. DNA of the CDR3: TGTGCCAGCAGCTTATTAAGCAGACACCTCACCTACGAGCAGTACTTC. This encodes CASSLLSRHLTYEQYF.

The CDR3 region is CASSYPSSGGTETQYF. The CDR3 DNA follows: TGTGCCAGCAGTTACCCTTCCAGCGGGGGGACAGAGACCCAGTACTTC. The V call is TRBV6-2 or TRBV6-3, the J call TRBJ2-5; 9 positions agree with TRBD2. The CDR3 has 16 residues. Per the germline V gene, CDR1 is MNHEY and CDR2 is SVGEGT. After removal of 2 bases from V and 4 bases from J, the junction contained 8 bases not matched to a gene.

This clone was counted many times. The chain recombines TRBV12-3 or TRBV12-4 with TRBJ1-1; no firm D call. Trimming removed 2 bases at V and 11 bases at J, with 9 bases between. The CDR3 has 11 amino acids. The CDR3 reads CASSLSRRAFF. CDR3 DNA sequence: TGTGCCAGCAGTTTAAGCCGGAGGGCTTTCTTT.

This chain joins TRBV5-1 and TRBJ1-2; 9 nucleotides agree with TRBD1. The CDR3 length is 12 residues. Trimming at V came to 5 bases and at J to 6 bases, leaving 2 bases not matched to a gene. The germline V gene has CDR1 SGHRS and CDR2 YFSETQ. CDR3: CASRGQGDGYTF. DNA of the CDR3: TGCGCCAGCAGGGGACAGGGTGATGGCTACACCTTC.

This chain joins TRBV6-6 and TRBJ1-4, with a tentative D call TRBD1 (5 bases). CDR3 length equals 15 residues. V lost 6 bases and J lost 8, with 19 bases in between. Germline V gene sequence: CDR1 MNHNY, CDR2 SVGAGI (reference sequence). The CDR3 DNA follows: TGTGCCAGCAGCCCCGTTCCCCAGGGATGGGAAAAACTGTTTTTT. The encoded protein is CASSPVPQGWEKLFF.

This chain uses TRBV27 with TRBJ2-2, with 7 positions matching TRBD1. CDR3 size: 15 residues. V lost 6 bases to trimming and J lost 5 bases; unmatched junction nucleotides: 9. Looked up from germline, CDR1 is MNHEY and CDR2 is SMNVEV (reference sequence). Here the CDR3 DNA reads TGTGCCAGCAGGAAGGGACAGACTATAACCGGGGAGCTGTTTTTT. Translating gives CASRKGQTITGELFF.

CDR3 bases: TGTGCCACCAGTGTTACCGGACTAGCGGGCCTGTCCTACAATGAGCAGTTCTTC. Its protein product is CATSVTGLAGLSYNEQFF. This chain connects TRBV24-1 to TRBJ2-1, with TRBD2 matching over 11 bases. J was trimmed by 1 base and V by 5 bases; bases with no gene match: 9. CDR1 KGHDR and CDR2 SFDVKD come from the germline V gene. The CDR3 length is 18 residues.

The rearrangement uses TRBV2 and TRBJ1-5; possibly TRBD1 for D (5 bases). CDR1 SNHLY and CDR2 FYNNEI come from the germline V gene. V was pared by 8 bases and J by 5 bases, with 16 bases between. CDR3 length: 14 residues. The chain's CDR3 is CASEGREGDQPQHF. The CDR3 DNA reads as TGTGCCAGCGAGGGACGGGAGGGCGATCAGCCCCAGCATTTT. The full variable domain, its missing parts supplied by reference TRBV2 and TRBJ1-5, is EPEVTQTPSHQVTQMGQEVILRCVPISNHLYFYWYRQILGQKVEFLVSFYNNEISEKSEIFDDQFSVERPDGSNFTLKIRSTKLEDSAMYFCASEGREGDQPQHFGDGTRLSIL.

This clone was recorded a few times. The CDR3 nucleotides are TGTGCCAGCTCACGAACTATTGGGTATGAAGCTTTCTTT. Translating it yields CASSRTIGYEAFF. V is TRBV18 and J is TRBJ1-1; D gene ambiguous. The germline V and J ends were trimmed by 4 bases and 7 bases, with 13 bases remaining between them. This CDR3 region has 13 residues. Per the germline V gene, CDR1 is KGHSH and CDR2 is LQKENI.

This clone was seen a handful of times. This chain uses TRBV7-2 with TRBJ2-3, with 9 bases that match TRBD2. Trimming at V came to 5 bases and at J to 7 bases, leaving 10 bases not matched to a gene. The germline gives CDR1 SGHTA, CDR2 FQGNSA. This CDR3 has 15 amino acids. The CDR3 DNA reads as TGTGCCAGCAGCGTTAGCGGGGGACACGTCAATACGCAGTATTTT. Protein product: CASSVSGGHVNTQYF.

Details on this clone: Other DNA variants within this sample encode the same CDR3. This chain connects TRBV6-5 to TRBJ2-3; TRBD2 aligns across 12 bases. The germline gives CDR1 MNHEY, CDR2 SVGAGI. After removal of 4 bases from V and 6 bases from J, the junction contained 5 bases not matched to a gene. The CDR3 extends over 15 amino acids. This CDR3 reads CASSLTSGRPDTQYF. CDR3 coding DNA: TGTGCCAGCAGTTTGACTAGCGGGAGACCCGATACGCAGTATTTT.

The CDR3 DNA is TGTGCCAGCAGTTACAGGTATACCTACGAGCAGTACTTC. Residues: CASSYRYTYEQYF. The J gene is TRBJ2-7, the V gene TRBV27; maybe TRBD1 (5 bases). The CDR3 covers 13 residues. With 4 bases removed from V and 2 bases from J, the gap between germline ends came to 9 bases. In germline, CDR1 is MNHEY, CDR2 SMNVEV (reference sequence).

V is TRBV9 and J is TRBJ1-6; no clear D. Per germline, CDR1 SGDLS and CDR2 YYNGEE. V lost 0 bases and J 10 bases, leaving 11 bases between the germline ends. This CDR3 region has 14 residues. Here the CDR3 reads CASSVDAEGSPLHF. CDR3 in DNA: TGTGCCAGCAGCGTAGATGCGGAAGGCTCACCCCTCCACTTT.

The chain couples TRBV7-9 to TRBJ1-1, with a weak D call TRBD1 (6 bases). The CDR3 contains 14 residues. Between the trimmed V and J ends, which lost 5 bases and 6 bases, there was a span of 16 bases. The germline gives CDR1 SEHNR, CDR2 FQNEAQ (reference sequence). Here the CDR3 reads CASSIGQYSPEAFF. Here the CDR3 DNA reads TGTGCCAGCAGCATCGGACAGTATTCCCCTGAAGCTTTCTTT.

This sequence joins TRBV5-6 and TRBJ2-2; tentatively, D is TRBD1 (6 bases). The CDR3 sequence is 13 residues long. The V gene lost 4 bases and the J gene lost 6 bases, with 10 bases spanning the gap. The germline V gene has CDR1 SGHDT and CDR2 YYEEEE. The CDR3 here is CASSKQGPGELFF. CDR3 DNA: TGTGCCAGCAGCAAACAGGGTCCCGGGGAGCTGTTTTTT.

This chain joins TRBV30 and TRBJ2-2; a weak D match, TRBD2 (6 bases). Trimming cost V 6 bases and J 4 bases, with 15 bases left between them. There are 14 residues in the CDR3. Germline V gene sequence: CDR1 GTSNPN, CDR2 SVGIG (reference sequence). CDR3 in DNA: TGTGCCTGCCTGATTTGGGGAGGCACCGGGGAGCTGTTTTTT. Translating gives CACLIWGGTGELFF.

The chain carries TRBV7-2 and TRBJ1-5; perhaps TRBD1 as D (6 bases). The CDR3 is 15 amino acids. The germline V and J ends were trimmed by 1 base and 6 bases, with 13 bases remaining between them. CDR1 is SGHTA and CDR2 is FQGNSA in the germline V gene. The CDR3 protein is CASSLGAGVAQPQHF. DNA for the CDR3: TGTGCCAGCAGCTTAGGGGCAGGGGTGGCTCAGCCCCAGCATTTT.

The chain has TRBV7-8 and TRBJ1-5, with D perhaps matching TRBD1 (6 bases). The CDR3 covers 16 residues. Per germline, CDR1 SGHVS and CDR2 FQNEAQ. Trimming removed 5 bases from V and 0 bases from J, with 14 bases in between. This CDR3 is CASSRETGYSNQPQHF. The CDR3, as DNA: TGTGCCAGCAGCCGCGAGACAGGCTATAGCAATCAGCCCCAGCATTTT.

CDR3: CASSPGRMDRRHGYTF. CDR3 nucleotide sequence: TGTGCCAGCAGCCCGGGACGGATGGACAGACGCCATGGCTACACCTTC. This chain connects TRBV7-8 to TRBJ1-2; the D gene is possibly TRBD1 (6 bases). CDR1 SGHVS and CDR2 FQNEAQ come from the germline V gene. The ends were cut back, 5 bases at V and 6 bases at J, with 22 bases in the middle. The CDR3 has 16 residues.

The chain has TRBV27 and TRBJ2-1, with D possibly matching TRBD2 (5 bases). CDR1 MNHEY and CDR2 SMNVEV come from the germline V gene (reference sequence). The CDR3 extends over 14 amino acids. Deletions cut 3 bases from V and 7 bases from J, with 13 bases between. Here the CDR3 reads CASSLWELRNEQFF. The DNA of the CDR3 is TGTGCCAGCAGTTTGTGGGAGCTAAGGAATGAGCAGTTCTTC.